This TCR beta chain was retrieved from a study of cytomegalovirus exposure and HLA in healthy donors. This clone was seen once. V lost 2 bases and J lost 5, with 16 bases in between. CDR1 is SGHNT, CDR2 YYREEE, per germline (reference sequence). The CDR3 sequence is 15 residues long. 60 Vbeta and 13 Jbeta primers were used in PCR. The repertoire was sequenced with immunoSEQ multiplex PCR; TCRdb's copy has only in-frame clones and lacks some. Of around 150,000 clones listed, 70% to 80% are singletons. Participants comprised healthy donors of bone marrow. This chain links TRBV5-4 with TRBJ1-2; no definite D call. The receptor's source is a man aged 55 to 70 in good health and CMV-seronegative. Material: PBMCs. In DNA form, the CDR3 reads TGTGCCAGCAGCTTAGATGTTGTTGGAGGTTATGGCTACACCTTC. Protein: CASSLDVVGGYGYTF.